Included here is one T cell receptor beta chain sequence, with context. TCRdb's copy holds only in-frame clones and misses some; the assay was immunoSEQ multiplex PCR. The profile shows about 280,000 clones, approximately 85% of them singletons. The germline CDR1 and CDR2 sequences are MDHEN and SYDVKM. V was trimmed by 4 bases and J by 10 bases, leaving 14 bases between them. CDR3 length: 14 residues. The record originates from a study of blood T cell repertoires in COVID-19. Overall study: Collection of acute and convalescent COVID-19 samples took place in the United States, Italy and Spain. From T cells, B-cell-depleted T cells, or PBMCs came the material, which was cDNA or gDNA.

This sequence originates from a man aged 45 to 65 with active or convalescent COVID-19. The sample was peripheral blood. V and J are TRBV28 and TRBJ1-6, with D uncertain. The CDR3: CASSSRQLRSPLHF. CDR3 DNA: TGTGCCAGCAGTTCGAGACAATTACGATCACCCCTCCACTTT.